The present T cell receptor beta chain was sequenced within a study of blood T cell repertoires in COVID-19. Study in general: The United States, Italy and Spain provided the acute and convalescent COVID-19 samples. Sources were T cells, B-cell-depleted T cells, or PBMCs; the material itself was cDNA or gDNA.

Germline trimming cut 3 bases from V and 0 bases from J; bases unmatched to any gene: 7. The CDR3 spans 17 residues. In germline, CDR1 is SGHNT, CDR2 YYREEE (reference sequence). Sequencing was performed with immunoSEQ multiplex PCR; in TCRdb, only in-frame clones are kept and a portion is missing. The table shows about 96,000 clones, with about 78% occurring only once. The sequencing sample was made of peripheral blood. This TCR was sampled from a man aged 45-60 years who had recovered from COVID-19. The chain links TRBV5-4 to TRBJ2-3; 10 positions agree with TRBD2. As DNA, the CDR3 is TGTGCCAGCAGCTCAAAGCGGGGGGGCCAAAGCACAGATACGCAGTATTTT. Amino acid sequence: CASSSKRGGQSTDTQYF. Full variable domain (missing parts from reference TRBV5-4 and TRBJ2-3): ETGVTQSPTHLIKTRGQQVTLRCSSQSGHNTVSWYQQALGQGPQFIFQYYREEENGRGNFPPRFSGLQFPNYSSELNVNALELDDSALYLCASSSKRGGQSTDTQYFGPGTRLTVL.